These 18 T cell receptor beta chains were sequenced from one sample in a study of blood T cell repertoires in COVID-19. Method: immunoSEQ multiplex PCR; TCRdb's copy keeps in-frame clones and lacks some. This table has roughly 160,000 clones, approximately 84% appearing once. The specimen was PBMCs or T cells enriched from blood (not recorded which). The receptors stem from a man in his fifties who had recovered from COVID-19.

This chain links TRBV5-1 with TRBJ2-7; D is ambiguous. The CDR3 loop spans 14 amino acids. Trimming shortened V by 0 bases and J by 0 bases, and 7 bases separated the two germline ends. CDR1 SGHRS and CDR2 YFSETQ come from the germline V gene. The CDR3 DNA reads TGCGCCAGCAGCTTGGTCCCCAGCTCCTACGAGCAGTACTTC. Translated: CASSLVPSSYEQYF.

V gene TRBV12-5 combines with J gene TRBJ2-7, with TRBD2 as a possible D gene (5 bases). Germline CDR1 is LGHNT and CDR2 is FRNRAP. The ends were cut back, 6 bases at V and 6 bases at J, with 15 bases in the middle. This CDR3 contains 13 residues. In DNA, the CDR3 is TGTGCTAGTGGCAAAGGGAGTGGTCGCGAGCAGTACTTC. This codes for CASGKGSGREQYF. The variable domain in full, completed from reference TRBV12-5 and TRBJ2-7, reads DARVTQTPRHKVTEMGQEVTMRCQPILGHNTVFWYRQTMMQGLELLAYFRNRAPLDDSGMPKDRFSAEMPDATLATLKIQPSEPRDSAVYFCASGKGSGREQYFGPGTRLTVT.

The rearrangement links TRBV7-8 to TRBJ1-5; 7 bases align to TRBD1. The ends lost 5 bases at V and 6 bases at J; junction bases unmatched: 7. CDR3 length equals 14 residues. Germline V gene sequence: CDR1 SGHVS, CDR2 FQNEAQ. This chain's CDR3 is CASSQTGATQPQHF. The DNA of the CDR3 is TGTGCCAGCAGCCAAACAGGGGCCACTCAGCCCCAGCATTTT.

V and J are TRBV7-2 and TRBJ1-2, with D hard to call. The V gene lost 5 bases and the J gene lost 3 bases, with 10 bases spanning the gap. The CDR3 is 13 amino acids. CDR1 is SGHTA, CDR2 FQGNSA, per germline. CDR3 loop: CASSKDWDYGYTF. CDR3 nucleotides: TGTGCCAGCAGCAAGGACTGGGACTATGGCTACACCTTC.

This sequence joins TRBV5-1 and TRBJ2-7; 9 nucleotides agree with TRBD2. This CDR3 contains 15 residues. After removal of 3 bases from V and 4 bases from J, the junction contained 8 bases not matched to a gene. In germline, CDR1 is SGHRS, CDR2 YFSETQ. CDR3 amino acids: CASSSRGGLVYEQYF. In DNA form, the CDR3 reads TGCGCCAGCAGCTCGCGGGGGGGCCTGGTATACGAGCAGTACTTC.

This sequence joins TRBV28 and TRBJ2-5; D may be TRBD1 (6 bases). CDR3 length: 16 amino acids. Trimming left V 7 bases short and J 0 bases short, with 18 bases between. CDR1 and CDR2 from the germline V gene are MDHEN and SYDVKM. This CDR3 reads CASKGRGSLNQETQYF. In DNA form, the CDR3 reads TGTGCCAGCAAGGGCAGGGGTTCTCTGAACCAAGAGACCCAGTACTTC.

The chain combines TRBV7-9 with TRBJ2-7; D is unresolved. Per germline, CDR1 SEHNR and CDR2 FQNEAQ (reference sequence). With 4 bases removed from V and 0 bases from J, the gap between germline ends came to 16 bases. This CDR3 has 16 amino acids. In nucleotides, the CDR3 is TGTGCCAGCAGCTCAACAACCCACCTCACCTCCTACGAGCAGTACTTC. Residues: CASSSTTHLTSYEQYF. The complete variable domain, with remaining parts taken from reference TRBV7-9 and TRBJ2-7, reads DTGVSQNPRHKITKRGQNVTFRCDPISEHNRLYWYRQTLGQGPEFLTYFQNEAQLEKSRLLSDRFSAERPKGSFSTLEIQRTEQGDSAMYLCASSSTTHLTSYEQYFGPGTRLTVT.

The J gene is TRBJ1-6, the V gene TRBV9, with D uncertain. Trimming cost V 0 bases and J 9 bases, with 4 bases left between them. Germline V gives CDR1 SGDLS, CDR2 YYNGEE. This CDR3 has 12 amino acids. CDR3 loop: CASSVESSPLHF. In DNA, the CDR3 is TGTGCCAGCAGCGTAGAGAGTTCACCCCTCCACTTT.

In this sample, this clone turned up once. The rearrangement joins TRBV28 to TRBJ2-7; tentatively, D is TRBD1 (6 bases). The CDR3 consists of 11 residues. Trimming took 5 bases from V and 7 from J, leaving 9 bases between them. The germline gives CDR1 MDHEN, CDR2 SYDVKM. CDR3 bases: TGTGCCAGCAGTATCGGGACAGAGCAGTACTTC. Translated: CASSIGTEQYF.

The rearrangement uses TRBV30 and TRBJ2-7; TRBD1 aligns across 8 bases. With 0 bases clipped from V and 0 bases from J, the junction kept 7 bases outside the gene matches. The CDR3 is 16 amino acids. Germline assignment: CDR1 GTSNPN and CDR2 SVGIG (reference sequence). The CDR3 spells CAWSVARTGSSYEQYF. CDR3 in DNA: TGTGCCTGGAGTGTAGCCCGGACAGGGTCCTCCTACGAGCAGTACTTC.

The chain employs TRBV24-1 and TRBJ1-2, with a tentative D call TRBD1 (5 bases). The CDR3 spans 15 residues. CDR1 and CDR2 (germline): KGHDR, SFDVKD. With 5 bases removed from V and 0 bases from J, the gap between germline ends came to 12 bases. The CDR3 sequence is CATSAGDYTNYGYTF. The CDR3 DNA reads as TGTGCCACCAGTGCCGGGGACTATACTAACTATGGCTACACCTTC.

This CDR3 reads CSARRGSEQYF. Written as DNA, the CDR3 is TGCAGTGCTCGGAGGGGCAGCGAGCAGTACTTC. The chain has TRBV20-1 and TRBJ2-7; D is possibly TRBD2 (6 bases). The V gene's germline CDR1 is DFQATT and CDR2 SNEGSKA (reference sequence). There are 11 residues in the CDR3. The V gene lost 5 bases and the J gene lost 6 bases, with 11 bases spanning the gap.

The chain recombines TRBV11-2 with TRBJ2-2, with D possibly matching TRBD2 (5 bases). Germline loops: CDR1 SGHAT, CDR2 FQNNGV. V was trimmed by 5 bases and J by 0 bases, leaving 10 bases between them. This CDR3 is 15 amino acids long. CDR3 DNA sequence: TGTGCCAGCAGCCACCCGGGGACGAACACCGGGGAGCTGTTTTTT. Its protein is CASSHPGTNTGELFF.

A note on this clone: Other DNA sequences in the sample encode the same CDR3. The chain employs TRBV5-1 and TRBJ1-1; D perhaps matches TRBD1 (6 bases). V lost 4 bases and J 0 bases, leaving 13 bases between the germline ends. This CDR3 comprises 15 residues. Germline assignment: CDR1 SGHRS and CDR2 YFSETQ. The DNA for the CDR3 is TGCGCCAGCAGCCCCTGGACAGAGCTGAACACTGAAGCTTTCTTT. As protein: CASSPWTELNTEAFF.

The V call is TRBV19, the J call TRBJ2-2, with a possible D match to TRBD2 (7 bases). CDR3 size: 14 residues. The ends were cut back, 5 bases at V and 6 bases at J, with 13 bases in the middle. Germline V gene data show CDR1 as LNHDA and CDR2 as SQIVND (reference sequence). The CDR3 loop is CASSWGGLAGELFF. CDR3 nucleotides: TGTGCCAGTAGTTGGGGGGGGCTGGCCGGGGAGCTGTTTTTT.

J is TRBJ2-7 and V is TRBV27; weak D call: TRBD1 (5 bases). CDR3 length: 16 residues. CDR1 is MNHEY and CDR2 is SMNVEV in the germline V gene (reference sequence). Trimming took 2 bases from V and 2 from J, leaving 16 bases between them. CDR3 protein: CASSLRLTPDTYEQYF. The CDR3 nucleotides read TGTGCCAGCAGTTTAAGACTGACTCCGGACACCTACGAGCAGTACTTC.

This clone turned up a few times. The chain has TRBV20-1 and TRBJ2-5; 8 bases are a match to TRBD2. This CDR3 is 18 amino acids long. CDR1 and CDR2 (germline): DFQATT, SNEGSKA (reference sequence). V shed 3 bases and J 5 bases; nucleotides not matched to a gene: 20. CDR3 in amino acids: CSASSTGGHKHRRETQYF. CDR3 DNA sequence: TGCAGTGCTAGTTCGACGGGGGGGCATAAACACCGAAGGGAGACCCAGTACTTC.

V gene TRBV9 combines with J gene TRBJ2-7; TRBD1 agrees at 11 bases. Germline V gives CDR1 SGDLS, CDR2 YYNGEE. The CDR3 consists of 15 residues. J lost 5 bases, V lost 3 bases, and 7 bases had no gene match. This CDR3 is CASSEGTGGDHEQYF. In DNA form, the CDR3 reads TGTGCCAGCAGCGAAGGGACAGGGGGGGACCACGAGCAGTACTTC.